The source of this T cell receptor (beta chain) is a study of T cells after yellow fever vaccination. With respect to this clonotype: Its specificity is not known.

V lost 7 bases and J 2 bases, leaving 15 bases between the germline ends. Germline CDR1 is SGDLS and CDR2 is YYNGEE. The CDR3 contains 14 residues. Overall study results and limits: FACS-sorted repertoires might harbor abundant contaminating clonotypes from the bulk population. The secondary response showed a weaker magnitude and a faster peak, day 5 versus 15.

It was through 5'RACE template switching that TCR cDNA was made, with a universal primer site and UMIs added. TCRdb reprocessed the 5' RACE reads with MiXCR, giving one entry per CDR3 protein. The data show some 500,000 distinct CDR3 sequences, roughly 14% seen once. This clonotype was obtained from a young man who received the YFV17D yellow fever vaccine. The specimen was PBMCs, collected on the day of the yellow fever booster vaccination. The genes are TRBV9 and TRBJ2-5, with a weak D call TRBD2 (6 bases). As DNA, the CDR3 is TGTGCCAGCCGTCCCGGAGGGGCTCAAGAGACCCAGTACTTC. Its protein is CASRPGGAQETQYF.